The present T cell receptor (beta chain) was sequenced within a study of blood T cell repertoires in COVID-19. Study-wide context: Donors in the United States, Italy and Spain gave samples during acute or convalescent COVID-19.

The participants were between 18 and 89 years old and came from under 25 US areas. Exposed study participants had met a COVID-19 case within 2 weeks before entry. This clone was seen a single time. Data came from immunoSEQ multiplex PCR; TCRdb stores just in-frame clones and leaves some out. This table holds 230,000 or so clones, 70% to 90% found once. This sequence originates from a woman aged 50 to 60 who had been exposed to COVID-19. Specimen: PBMCs or T cells enriched from blood (not recorded which).

Here the CDR3 reads CASSDDRTRGYTF. The CDR3 DNA reads TGTGCCAGCAGTGACGACAGGACGAGAGGCTACACCTTC. J is TRBJ1-2 and V is TRBV6-4; D may be TRBD1 (6 bases). Germline CDR1 reads MRHNA; CDR2 reads SNTAGT. This CDR3 has 13 amino acids. V was trimmed by 2 bases and J by 8 bases, leaving 12 bases between them.